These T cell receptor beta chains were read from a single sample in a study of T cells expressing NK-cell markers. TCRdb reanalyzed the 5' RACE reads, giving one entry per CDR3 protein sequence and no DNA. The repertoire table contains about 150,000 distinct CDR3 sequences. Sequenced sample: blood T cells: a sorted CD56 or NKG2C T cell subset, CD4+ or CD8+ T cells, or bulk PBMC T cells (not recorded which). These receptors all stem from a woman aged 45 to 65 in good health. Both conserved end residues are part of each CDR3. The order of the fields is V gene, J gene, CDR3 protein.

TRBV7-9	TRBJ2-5	CASSFESQGYQETQYF
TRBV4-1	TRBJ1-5	CASSQLSDQPQHF
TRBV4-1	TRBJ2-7	CASSPTGFEQYF
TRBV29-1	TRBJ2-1	CSVRIPTYNEQFF
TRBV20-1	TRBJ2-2	CSARRKGVNTGELFF
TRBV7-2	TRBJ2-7	CASSTGTSGIYEQYF
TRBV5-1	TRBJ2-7	CASSSLTGLAEQYF
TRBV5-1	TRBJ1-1	CASSLRDSYTEAFF
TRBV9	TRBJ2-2	CASSGGQIDTGELFF
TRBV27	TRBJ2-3	CASSLSDSIPDTQYF
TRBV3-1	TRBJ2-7	CASSQDSISYEQYF
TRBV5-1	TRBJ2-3	CASSLRLQRRSTDTQYF
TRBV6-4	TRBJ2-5	CASNAPGRAQETQYF
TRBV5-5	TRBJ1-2	CASSRRPGGVNYGYTF
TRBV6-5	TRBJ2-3	CASSYPTSDPDTQYF
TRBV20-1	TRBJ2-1	CSAREPDRAYEQFF
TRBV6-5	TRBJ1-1	CASKKTGLNTEAFF
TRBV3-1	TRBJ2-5	CASSPETGLAGGAQYF
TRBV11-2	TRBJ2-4	CASTTSAKNIQYF
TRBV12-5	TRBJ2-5	CASGLVGRAGETQYF
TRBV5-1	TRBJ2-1	CASSLRSTGSVLNEQFF
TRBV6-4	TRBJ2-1	CASSDKAENNEQFF
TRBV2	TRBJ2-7	CASSEGATSGSSYEQYF
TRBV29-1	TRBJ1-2	CSVDQGNYGYTF
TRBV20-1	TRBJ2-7	CSARDLRGFTYEQYF
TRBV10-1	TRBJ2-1	CASSFTSGRKGEQFF
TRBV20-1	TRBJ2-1	CSASFGRESDEQFF
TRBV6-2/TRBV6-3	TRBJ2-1	CASSTLGGYNEQFF
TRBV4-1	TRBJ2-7	CASSSPLHEQYF
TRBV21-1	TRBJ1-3	CASSKDGQGALAGNTIYF
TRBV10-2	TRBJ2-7	CASSELGTHYEQYF
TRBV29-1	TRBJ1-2	CSGAGGVDYGYTF
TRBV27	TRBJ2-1	CASSARTGLEQFF
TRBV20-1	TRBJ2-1	CSARVGTGPNEQFF
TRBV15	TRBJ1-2	CATSRDRGTGGSGYTF
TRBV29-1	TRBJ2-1	CSAESGRGNEQFF
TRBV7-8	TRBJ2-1	CASSLVTLAGGYNEQFF
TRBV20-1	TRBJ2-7	CSAHPLGTRHSGEQYF
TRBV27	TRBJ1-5	CASSFGPDGSRPQHF
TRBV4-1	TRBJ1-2	CASSPGTGGYGYTF
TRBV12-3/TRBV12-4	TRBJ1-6	CASSLGQSSSYNSPLHF
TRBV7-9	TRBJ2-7	CASSQEGGVASYEQYF
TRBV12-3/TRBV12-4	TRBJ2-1	CASTLLPGTSGQQYNEQFF
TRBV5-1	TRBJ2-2	CASSLAAGQGDTGELFF
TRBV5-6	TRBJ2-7	CASSFGIVEQYF
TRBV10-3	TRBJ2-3	CAIGLPSTDTQYF
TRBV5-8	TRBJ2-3	CASSYGRVVNTDTQYF
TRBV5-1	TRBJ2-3	CASSLRGRDYTDTQYF
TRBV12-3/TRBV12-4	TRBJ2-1	CASSGGSSGGEQFF
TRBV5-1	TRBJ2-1	CASSRPGVGGYYNEQFF
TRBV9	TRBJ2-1	CASSPDSDDEQFF
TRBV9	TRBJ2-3	CASSVEASVLGDTQYF
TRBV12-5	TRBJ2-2	CASGLVGTAPGELFF